Each of the 11 T cell receptor beta chains below was sequenced from the same sample in a study of OX40 agonist ivuxolimab in advanced cancers. Some clones are missing from TCRdb's copy, which holds only in-frame ones; the method was immunoSEQ multiplex PCR. The sample records tens of thousands of clones, 84% being singletons. The sample was CD4+ or CD8+ T cells sorted from blood, taken in a trial of the OX40 agonist ivuxolimab. The source is an adult with an advanced solid tumor such as melanoma, head and neck, liver or kidney cancer.

V and J are TRBV7-9 and TRBJ1-5; tentative D call: TRBD1 (6 bases). Germline V gene data show CDR1 as SEHNR and CDR2 as FQNEAQ (reference sequence). The CDR3 is 16 amino acids. Between the trimmed V and J ends, which lost 5 bases and 7 bases, there was a span of 21 bases. The DNA for the CDR3 is TGTGCCAGCAGCGCCTCAACAGGGAACGTCGAACAGCCCCAGCATTTT. Translating it yields CASSASTGNVEQPQHF. The full variable domain, completed using reference TRBV7-9 and TRBJ1-5, is DTGVSQNPRHKITKRGQNVTFRCDPISEHNRLYWYRQTLGQGPEFLTYFQNEAQLEKSRLLSDRFSAERPKGSFSTLEIQRTEQGDSAMYLCASSASTGNVEQPQHFGDGTRLSIL.

V usage is TRBV19 and J usage is TRBJ2-1; 8 nucleotides agree with TRBD2. This CDR3 spans 16 amino acids. The V gene's germline CDR1 is LNHDA and CDR2 SQIVND (reference sequence). J was trimmed by 7 bases and V by 1 base; bases with no gene match: 9. CDR3 sequence reads: CASSIGGSGVFNEQFF. DNA of the CDR3: TGTGCCAGTAGTATAGGTGGTAGCGGGGTTTTTAATGAGCAGTTCTTC.

J is TRBJ2-3 and V is TRBV7-2, with 10 positions matching TRBD2. CDR3 size: 16 residues. Trimming at V came to 3 bases and at J to 5 bases, leaving 8 bases not matched to a gene. Per the germline V gene, CDR1 is SGHTA and CDR2 is FQGNSA. This CDR3 is CASSFLASGGLDTQYF. As DNA, the CDR3 is TGTGCCAGCAGCTTCCTCGCTAGCGGGGGTTTAGATACGCAGTATTTT.

A remark on this clone: The sample contains more than one DNA sequence encoding this CDR3. J is TRBJ1-2 and V is TRBV28; 7 bases agree with TRBD1. V dropped 3 bases and J dropped 8; count of bases not matched to a gene: 15. The length of the CDR3 is 16 residues. CDR1 is MDHEN and CDR2 is SYDVKM in the germline V gene. This CDR3 is CASSFSLLRQGGGYTF. Written as DNA, the CDR3 is TGTGCCAGCAGTTTTTCTCTCTTGAGACAGGGTGGGGGCTACACCTTC.

This clone has a single count. V gene TRBV4-1 combines with J gene TRBJ2-7, with D possibly being TRBD1 (6 bases). V was pared by 6 bases and J by 1 base, with 16 bases between. Germline values: CDR1 MGHRA, CDR2 YSYEKL. This CDR3 is 15 amino acids long. This CDR3 reads CASSRDGTGSYEQYV. The CDR3 DNA sequence: TGCGCCAGCAGTCGGGACGGAACAGGGTCCTACGAGCAGTACGTC.

CDR3 nucleotide sequence: TGTGCCAGCAGTTTATGGGACAGGGGCACTGAAGCTTTCTTT. Encoded protein: CASSLWDRGTEAFF. This chain links TRBV28 with TRBJ1-1; the match to TRBD1 covers 9 bases. Germline CDR1 is MDHEN and CDR2 is SYDVKM. Trimming at V came to 0 bases and at J to 4 bases, leaving 0 bases not matched to a gene. The CDR3 has 14 amino acids.

V usage is TRBV7-2 and J usage is TRBJ1-6; the D gene is possibly TRBD1 (6 bases). The CDR3 runs 17 residues. Germline lookup yields CDR1 SGHTA and CDR2 FQGNSA. V was shortened by 5 bases and J by 7 bases, with 21 bases between the two germline ends. CDR3 in DNA: TGTGCCAGCAGCGAGGGGGGTGGCCAAGGGGCCAATTCACCCCTCCACTTT. The encoded protein is CASSEGGGQGANSPLHF. Looking up the rest from reference TRBV7-2 and TRBJ1-6 gives the full variable domain: GAGVSQSPSNKVTEKGKDVELRCDPISGHTALYWYRQSLGQGLEFLIYFQGNSAPDKSGLPSDRFSAERTGGSVSTLTIQRTQQEDSAVYLCASSEGGGQGANSPLHFGNGTRLTVT.

J is TRBJ1-1 and V is TRBV10-1; D remains ambiguous. CDR3 size: 13 residues. The V gene's germline CDR1 is WNHNN and CDR2 SYGVQD (reference sequence). V was clipped by 11 bases and J by 4 bases, with 17 bases between them. Written as DNA, the CDR3 is TGCGCCGCAAGTAGAGGGTCGGGCACTGAAGCTTTCTTT. This gives the protein CAASRGSGTEAFF.

The chain combines TRBV4-3 with TRBJ1-2; D remains unclear. The CDR3 is 14 residues long. CDR1 is LGHNA and CDR2 is YSLEER in the germline V gene. The V and J ends lost 3 bases and 4 bases respectively, with 12 bases between them. The CDR3 sequence: CASSHTVSTYGYTF. CDR3 in DNA: TGCGCCAGCAGCCATACGGTCTCGACCTATGGCTACACCTTC.

The CDR3 coding sequence is TGTGCCAGCAGTTACCAGGGTAGGGATAATTCACCCCTCCACTTT. This encodes CASSYQGRDNSPLHF. The chain has TRBV6-5 and TRBJ1-6, with D possibly matching TRBD1 (5 bases). Trimming stripped 2 bases from V and 5 bases from J, with 10 bases between. The CDR3 loop spans 15 amino acids. CDR1 and CDR2 (germline): MNHEY, SVGAGI.

The rearrangement joins TRBV30 to TRBJ2-3; D is uncertain. Germline lookup yields CDR1 GTSNPN and CDR2 SVGIG (reference sequence). The CDR3 runs to 16 residues. The V end was cut by 4 bases, the J end by 8 bases, with 25 bases between. The DNA for the CDR3 is TGTGCCTGGACGAAACTCGGCAACGCCGAAGATGGTACGCAGTATTTT. It is translated as CAWTKLGNAEDGTQYF.